The 15 T cell receptor beta chains below were found in one sample sequenced in a study of identical twins. TCRdb analysed the 5' RACE reads with MiXCR anew, one entry per CDR3 protein. This table has 450,000 or so distinct CDR3 sequences, about 14% appearing once. Another study also made use of these data, one on yellow fever vaccine responses in identical twins.

Sequences were obtained from CD4+ T cells sorted from blood. Receptor source: a woman aged 18-29 years in good health.

The chain has TRBV10-3 and TRBJ2-2; 8 nucleotides match TRBD1. Germline V gene data show CDR1 as ENHRY and CDR2 as SYGVKD. This CDR3 has 16 amino acids. V trimming: 3 bases; J trimming: 0 bases; junction bases outside the gene matches: 3. The CDR3 sequence: CAISDNRGSNTGELFF. As DNA, the CDR3 is TGTGCCATCAGTGACAACAGGGGGTCGAACACCGGGGAGCTGTTTTTT.

Concerning this clonotype: This could be a read error, since a much larger clone is one nucleotide away. This sequence joins TRBV4-3 and TRBJ2-1; no reliable D call. Germline V lookup: CDR1 LGHNA, CDR2 YSLEER. The CDR3 is 13 residues long. The CDR3 DNA reads as TGCGCCAGCAGACAAGAAATGGGAAAGGAGCAGTTCTTC. The encoded protein is CASRQEMGKEQFF.

In this sample, this clonotype turned up a few times. V is TRBV12-3 or TRBV12-4 and J is TRBJ2-3; D remains ambiguous. The CDR3 runs to 12 residues. V was trimmed by 6 bases and J by 5 bases, leaving 9 bases between them. The CDR3 region has the DNA TGTGCCAGCAGCCCTATAAGAGATACGCAGTATTTT. Its translation: CASSPIRDTQYF.

V usage is TRBV27 and J usage is TRBJ2-3, with TRBD2 matching over 8 bases. Losses at the gene ends were 4 bases for V and 5 bases for J; bases not matched to a gene: 5. CDR1 and CDR2 (germline): MNHEY, SMNVEV (reference sequence). The CDR3 runs to 14 residues. CDR3 residues: CASSYSGGKDTQYF. CDR3 DNA sequence: TGTGCCAGCAGTTACAGCGGGGGTAAAGATACGCAGTATTTT.

This clonotype was observed at least ten times. The rearrangement uses TRBV12-3 or TRBV12-4 and TRBJ2-5, with 10 nucleotides matching TRBD2. With 3 bases clipped from V and 7 bases from J, the junction kept 11 bases outside the gene matches. The CDR3 has 16 residues. The DNA of the CDR3 is TGTGCCAGCAGTTTGGGAAGCGGGGGGGCCGTGGGGACCCAGTACTTC. Its protein product is CASSLGSGGAVGTQYF.

This rearrangement joins TRBV27 to TRBJ1-6; TRBD1 matches at 10 bases. This CDR3 spans 16 amino acids. In germline, CDR1 is MNHEY, CDR2 SMNVEV (reference sequence). V lost 5 bases to trimming and J lost 14 bases; unmatched junction nucleotides: 15. The CDR3 DNA reads TGTGCCAGCAGTCCCCGACAGGGGGCCTATCTGTTAACCCTCCACTTT. It is translated as CASSPRQGAYLLTLHF.

The J gene is TRBJ2-5, the V gene TRBV11-2; possibly TRBD2 for D (5 bases). The CDR3 contains 15 residues. CDR1 and CDR2 from the germline V gene are SGHAT and FQNNGV. V was clipped by 2 bases and J by 0 bases, with 10 bases between them. CDR3 region: CASSLFLRDQETQYF. CDR3 DNA sequence: TGTGCCAGCAGCTTATTTTTGAGGGACCAAGAGACCCAGTACTTC.

This clonotype was picked up many times. The chain uses TRBV7-2 and TRBJ2-7; possibly TRBD2 for D (6 bases). Germline CDR1 reads SGHTA; CDR2 reads FQGNSA. The V gene lost 1 base and the J gene lost 2 bases, with 12 bases spanning the gap. The CDR3 runs 15 residues. CDR3 region: CASSLGVSGTYEQYF. The CDR3 region has the DNA TGTGCCAGCAGCTTAGGTGTTAGCGGCACCTACGAGCAGTACTTC.

This clonotype was seen more than once but under ten times. The DNA for the CDR3 is TGCAGCCACGACGCCCCAGATACGCAGTATTTT. Translated, it gives CSHDAPDTQYF. The rearrangement links TRBV29-1 to TRBJ2-3, with unresolved D. CDR3 length equals 11 residues. Germline V lookup: CDR1 SQVTM, CDR2 ANQGSEA. The ends were cut back, 8 bases at V and 4 bases at J, with 10 bases in the middle.

This chain links TRBV29-1 with TRBJ2-1, with 11 bases matching TRBD2. V was clipped by 6 bases and J by 7 bases; unmatched bases: 11. CDR1 and CDR2 (germline): SQVTM, ANQGSEA. The CDR3 length is 15 residues. The CDR3: CSVAPSGRTTNEQFF. Written as DNA, the CDR3 is TGCAGCGTAGCCCCTAGCGGGAGGACCACAAATGAGCAGTTCTTC.

The chain carries TRBV3-1 and TRBJ2-1, with 7 positions matching TRBD2. Germline CDR1 is LGHDT and CDR2 is YNNKEL (reference sequence). V shed 0 bases and J 3 bases; nucleotides not matched to a gene: 2. CDR3 size: 15 residues. CDR3 sequence reads: CASSQEASGYNEQFF. DNA of the CDR3: TGTGCCAGCAGCCAAGAAGCTAGCGGCTACAATGAGCAGTTCTTC.

The chain employs TRBV28 and TRBJ2-3; no clear D. V gave up 2 bases and J gave up 2 bases, with 14 bases separating them. Germline assignment: CDR1 MDHEN and CDR2 SYDVKM. The CDR3 is 16 residues long. Written as DNA, the CDR3 is TGTGCCAGCAGTTTACTAATCCTCTTGAACACAGATACGCAGTATTTT. Amino acid sequence: CASSLLILLNTDTQYF.

This clonotype came up many times. The CDR3: CASSLSSGRYNEQFF. The CDR3, as DNA: TGTGCCAGCAGTTTGAGTAGCGGGAGGTACAATGAGCAGTTCTTC. V is TRBV28 and J is TRBJ2-1; 10 nucleotides align to TRBD2. Unmatched junction bases numbered 3, after V lost 3 bases and J lost 4 bases. The CDR3 sequence is 15 residues long. The germline gives CDR1 MDHEN, CDR2 SYDVKM. Together with reference TRBV28 and TRBJ2-1, the CDR3 gives the full variable domain: DVKVTQSSRYLVKRTGEKVFLECVQDMDHENMFWYRQDPGLGLRLIYFSYDVKMKEKGDIPEGYSVSREKKERFSLILESASTNQTSMYLCASSLSSGRYNEQFFGPGTRLTVL.

The gene calls are TRBV6-5 and TRBJ2-7, with D possibly being TRBD2 (6 bases). V was cut by 3 bases and J by 4 bases, with 16 bases left in between. From germline, CDR1 is MNHEY and CDR2 SVGAGI. The CDR3 consists of 15 residues. CDR3 in amino acids: CASSYVIADKYEQYF. The CDR3, as DNA: TGTGCCAGCAGTTATGTGATAGCGGATAAATACGAGCAGTACTTC.

The rearrangement links TRBV5-6 to TRBJ2-1; TRBD2 matches at 8 bases. This CDR3 is 19 amino acids long. Trimming cost V 3 bases and J 9 bases; bases outside gene matches: 23. Germline lookup yields CDR1 SGHDT and CDR2 YYEEEE. CDR3 region: CASSWTGGKVSGVLGEQFF. The CDR3 DNA reads TGTGCCAGCAGCTGGACGGGCGGGAAGGTTAGCGGGGTCTTGGGTGAGCAGTTCTTC.